This T cell receptor beta chain emerged from a study of response to subunit inactivated influenza vaccine. Findings of the study overall: Researchers suggested that each seasonal influenza vaccination recruits few new T cells.

Germline CDR1 is LGHDT and CDR2 is YNNKEL (reference sequence). Unmatched junction bases numbered 10, after V lost 1 base and J lost 1 base. CDR3 length equals 17 residues. As regards this clonotype: Its antigen remains unidentified.

TCRdb processed the RT-PCR reads anew with MiXCR; each CDR3 protein has one entry. The sample includes more than 550,000 distinct CDR3 sequences, over 9% seen only once; the top ten take approximately 10%. The same sample was also studied in work on T cells expressing NK-cell markers. That work contributes: The authors made TCR beta cDNA libraries by 5'RACE template switching. This switching added a universal primer site and UMIs.

Specimen: PBMCs from blood, collected on the day of vaccination. V usage is TRBV3-1 and J usage is TRBJ2-7, with 7 bases aligning to TRBD2. This receptor was identified in a man aged 45-60 years who received an inactivated influenza vaccine. CDR3 in DNA: TGTGCCAGCAGCCAAGTTCCGGGGGGAGGCACTTCCTACGAGCAGTACTTC. It yields the protein CASSQVPGGGTSYEQYF.